The clone carrying this T cell receptor beta chain was recorded once. Assay: immunoSEQ multiplex PCR; the TCRdb copy retains only in-frame clones and omits some. This sample yields around 30,000 clones, of which 81% are seen a single time; around 20% belongs to the top ten. Germline CDR1 and CDR2: SGHVS and FNYEAQ. There are 14 residues in the CDR3. The junction had 5 bases not matched to a gene; V was cut back by 5 bases and J by 6 bases. The data were obtained in a study of OX40 agonist ivuxolimab in advanced cancers. The TCR comes from an adult with an advanced solid tumor such as melanoma, head and neck, liver or kidney cancer. Sequencing used CD4+ or CD8+ T cells sorted from blood, obtained in a trial of the OX40 agonist ivuxolimab. V gene TRBV7-6 combines with J gene TRBJ2-3; 10 bases match TRBD2. Here the CDR3 reads CASSPGLADDTQYF. CDR3 in DNA: TGTGCCAGCAGCCCCGGACTAGCGGATGATACGCAGTATTTT.